This T cell receptor beta chain was sequenced during a study of metastatic and nonmetastatic thyroid tumors. Study context: Malignant and benign thyroid patients had repertoires compared in peripheral blood and tumor or nodule tissue.

This clone is a singleton in its sample. Its antigen is unknown. The CDR3 loop spans 13 amino acids. The V gene lost 0 bases and the J gene lost 5 bases, with 10 bases spanning the gap. Germline CDR1 reads GTSNPN; CDR2 reads SVGIG (reference sequence). Study results and limitations: TCR beta diversity was reportedly significantly higher in malignant thyroid tumors than benign nodules, in blood and tumor.

Original handling: It was from CDR3 differences across clinicopathological groups that a distant-metastasis classifier for papillary thyroid cancer was built. TCRdb re-analyzed the PCR reads using MiXCR. These V and J calls derive from TCRdb rather than the authors' analysis. The table lists some 37,000 clones, around 21% of them singletons. All patients were treatment-naive before thyroid surgery. The sample consisted of blood. The TCR comes from a female donor with papillary thyroid cancer or a benign thyroid nodule (not recorded which). Some clones in this sample may be carry-over from other donors' samples. The rearrangement uses TRBV30 and TRBJ1-2; a weak D match, TRBD1 (6 bases). The CDR3 coding sequence is TGTGCCTGGAGTGTAGGGGGGGATTATGGCTACACCTTC. Translation gives CAWSVGGDYGYTF.